These 9 T cell receptor beta chains came from one sample sequenced in a study of shared clonotypes between healthy human individuals. Sequencing was performed with immunoSEQ multiplex PCR; in TCRdb, only in-frame clones are kept and a portion is missing. This sample yields roughly 2.2 million clones, of which around 90% are seen a single time; 0.37% belongs to the top ten. The sample taken for sequencing was naive CD4+ T cells from PBMCs. Described subset: CD45RA+ positively selected. These receptors originate from a man aged 18 to 35 in good health. Some clones in this sample may be carry-over from other donors' samples.

The gene calls are TRBV28 and TRBJ1-1; no definite D call. V was clipped by 4 bases and J by 5 bases, with 11 bases between them. This CDR3 spans 13 amino acids. Germline V gene lookup returns CDR1 MDHEN and CDR2 SYDVKM. The CDR3 loop reads CASSSSSRTEAFF. The CDR3 bases are TGTGCCAGCAGTTCTTCCAGCCGGACTGAAGCTTTCTTT.

The V gene is TRBV25-1, the J gene TRBJ2-7; D is unresolved. Trimming stripped 1 base from V and 6 bases from J, with 10 bases between. CDR3 length equals 13 residues. CDR1 is MGHDK and CDR2 is SYGVNS in the germline V gene. The CDR3 protein is CASSELAVSEQYF. For the CDR3, the DNA is TGTGCCAGCAGTGAATTGGCCGTAAGCGAGCAGTACTTC.

The CDR3 nucleotides read TGTGCCAGCAGCCCCCGGGACAGTAACTATGGCTACACCTTC. Translating it yields CASSPRDSNYGYTF. The chain recombines TRBV2 with TRBJ1-2; the match to TRBD1 covers 7 bases. Germline V CDR1 and CDR2: SNHLY, FYNNEI. After removal of 6 bases from V and 1 base from J, the junction contained 5 bases not matched to a gene. The CDR3 has 14 amino acids.

The rearrangement uses TRBV5-1 and TRBJ2-6; 11 nucleotides align to TRBD2. After removal of 2 bases from V and 2 bases from J, the junction contained 6 bases not matched to a gene. Germline lookup yields CDR1 SGHRS and CDR2 YFSETQ. The CDR3 is 18 amino acids. The chain's CDR3 is CASSLLAGARPGANVLTF. The CDR3 bases are TGCGCCAGCAGCTTACTAGCGGGAGCCCGGCCTGGGGCCAACGTCCTGACTTTC.

The chain carries TRBV2 and TRBJ1-2; 9 nucleotides line up with TRBD1. The CDR3 covers 14 residues. Germline V gene lookup returns CDR1 SNHLY and CDR2 FYNNEI. V gave up 6 bases and J gave up 4 bases; unmatched junction bases: 6. CDR3 sequence reads: CASRPRDRVYGYTF. For the CDR3, the DNA is TGTGCCAGCAGGCCCCGGGACAGGGTCTATGGCTACACCTTC.

As to this clone: This sample includes further DNA sequences coding for the same CDR3. The chain is built from TRBV7-3 and TRBJ2-7; 7 bases line up with TRBD1. This CDR3 has 16 amino acids. Looked up from germline, CDR1 is SGHTA and CDR2 is FQGTGA. Trimming at V came to 1 base and at J to 2 bases, leaving 8 bases not matched to a gene. The CDR3 nucleotides read TGTGCCAGCAGCTTAATTGGAACAGGGGTGCCCTACGAGCAGTACTTC. As protein: CASSLIGTGVPYEQYF. The variable domain in full, completed from reference TRBV7-3 and TRBJ2-7, reads GAGVSQTPSNKVTEKGKYVELRCDPISGHTALYWYRQSLGQGPEFLIYFQGTGAADDSGLPNDRFFAVRPEGSVSTLKIQRTERGDSAVYLCASSLIGTGVPYEQYFGPGTRLTVT.

This chain links TRBV6-1 with TRBJ2-4; D remains unclear. Germline loops: CDR1 MNHNS, CDR2 SASEGT. V dropped 3 bases and J dropped 1 base, with 16 bases sitting between them. The CDR3 runs to 17 residues. The CDR3 nucleotides are TGTGCCAGCAGTGAGGGCCTGTTGGATGCGGCCAAAAACATTCAGTACTTC. This encodes CASSEGLLDAAKNIQYF.

On this clone itself: Other DNA sequences in the same sample also yield this CDR3. The rearrangement joins TRBV28 to TRBJ1-1; D is uncertain. V was trimmed by 2 bases and J by 1 base, leaving 5 bases between them. The CDR3 runs 13 residues. Germline CDR1 MDHEN, CDR2 SYDVKM. The CDR3 here is CASSLKGNTEAFF. CDR3 coding DNA: TGTGCCAGCAGTTTAAAAGGGAACACTGAAGCTTTCTTT.

J is TRBJ2-7 and V is TRBV28; D tentatively reads TRBD1 or TRBD2 (6 bases each). This CDR3 spans 14 amino acids. V gave up 2 bases and J gave up 6 bases, with 14 bases separating them. Germline V gene lookup returns CDR1 MDHEN and CDR2 SYDVKM. The CDR3 DNA is TGTGCCAGCAGTTTAGATCAGGGGACTCGCGAGCAGTACTTC. It yields the protein CASSLDQGTREQYF.